The 3 T cell receptor beta chains listed next were all sequenced from one sample in a study of HIV-infected patients and healthy controls. Each CDR3 protein is one row after TCRdb ran MiXCR on the 5' RACE reads. The sample consists of roughly 68,000 distinct CDR3 sequences, roughly a fifth of them appearing once. The material sequenced was CD4+ T cells from blood. The receptors originated from a human donor in good health.

CDR3 sequence: CASSLVQSTEAFF. The CDR3 coding sequence is TGTGCCAGCAGCTTAGTACAGTCGACTGAAGCTTTCTTT. The rearrangement links TRBV7-2 to TRBJ1-1; D is unresolved. Germline CDR1 SGHTA, CDR2 FQGNSA. This CDR3 comprises 13 residues. Trimming took 1 base from V and 5 from J, leaving 8 bases between them.

This clonotype was observed many times. The chain links TRBV10-2 to TRBJ2-5; TRBD2 aligns across 7 bases. Germline values: CDR1 WSHSY, CDR2 SAAADI. V lost 5 bases to trimming and J lost 4 bases; unmatched junction nucleotides: 1. The CDR3 consists of 12 residues. In DNA, the CDR3 is TGCGCCAGCAGTTCTAGCGGAGAGACCCAGTACTTC. This codes for CASSSSGETQYF.

In this sample, this clonotype turned up a few times. The chain employs TRBV4-3 and TRBJ2-3, with 8 bases that match TRBD2. The CDR3 sequence is 16 residues long. The junction had 9 bases not matched to a gene; V was cut back by 0 bases and J by 7 bases. Germline CDR1 reads LGHNA; CDR2 reads YSLEER. The CDR3 region is CASSQDLGLVSHTQYF. DNA of the CDR3: TGCGCCAGCAGCCAAGATTTGGGACTAGTATCGCATACGCAGTATTTT.